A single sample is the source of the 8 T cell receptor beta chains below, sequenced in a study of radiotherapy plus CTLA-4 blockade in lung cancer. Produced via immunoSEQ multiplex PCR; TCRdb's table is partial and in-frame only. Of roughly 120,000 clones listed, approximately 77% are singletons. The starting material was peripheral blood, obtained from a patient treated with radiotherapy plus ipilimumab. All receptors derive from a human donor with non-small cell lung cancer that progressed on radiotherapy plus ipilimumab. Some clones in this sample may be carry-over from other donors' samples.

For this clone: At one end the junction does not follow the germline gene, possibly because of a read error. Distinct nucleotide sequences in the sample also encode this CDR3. The CDR3: CASSPYNSPLHF. The CDR3 nucleotides are TGTGCCAGCAGCCCCTACAATTCACCCCTCCACTTT. The V gene is TRBV7-2, the J gene TRBJ1-6; D gene unclear. From germline, CDR1 is SGHTA and CDR2 FQGNSA. The CDR3 is 12 amino acids.

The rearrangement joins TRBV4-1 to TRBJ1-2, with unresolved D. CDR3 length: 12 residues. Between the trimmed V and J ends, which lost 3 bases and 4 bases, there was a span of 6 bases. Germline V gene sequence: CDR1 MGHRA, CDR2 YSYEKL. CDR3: CASSQDPYGYTF. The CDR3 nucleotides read TGCGCCAGCAGCCAGGACCCCTATGGCTACACCTTC.

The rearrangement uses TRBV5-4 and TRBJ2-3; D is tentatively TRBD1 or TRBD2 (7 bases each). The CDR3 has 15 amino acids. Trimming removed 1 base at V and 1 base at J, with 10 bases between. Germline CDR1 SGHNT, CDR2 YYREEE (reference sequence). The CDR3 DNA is TGTGCCAGCAGCTTGCCAGGGGGGGGCACAGATACGCAGTATTTT. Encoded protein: CASSLPGGGTDTQYF.

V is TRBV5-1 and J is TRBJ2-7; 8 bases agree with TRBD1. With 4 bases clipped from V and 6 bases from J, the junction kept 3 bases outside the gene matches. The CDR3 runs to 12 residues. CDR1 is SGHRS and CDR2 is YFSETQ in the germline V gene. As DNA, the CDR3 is TGCGCCAGCAGCCCACAGGGGGGCGAGCAGTACTTC. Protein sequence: CASSPQGGEQYF. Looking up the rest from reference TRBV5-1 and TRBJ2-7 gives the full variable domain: KAGVTQTPRYLIKTRGQQVTLSCSPISGHRSVSWYQQTPGQGLQFLFEYFSETQRNKGNFPGRFSGRQFSNSRSEMNVSTLELGDSALYLCASSPQGGEQYFGPGTRLTVT.

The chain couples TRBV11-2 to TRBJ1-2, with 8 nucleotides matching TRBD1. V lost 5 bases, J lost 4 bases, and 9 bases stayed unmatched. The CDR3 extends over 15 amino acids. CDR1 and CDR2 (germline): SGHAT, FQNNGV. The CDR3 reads CASSPNDDRGYGYTF. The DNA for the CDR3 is TGTGCCAGCAGCCCTAATGATGACAGGGGCTATGGCTACACCTTC.

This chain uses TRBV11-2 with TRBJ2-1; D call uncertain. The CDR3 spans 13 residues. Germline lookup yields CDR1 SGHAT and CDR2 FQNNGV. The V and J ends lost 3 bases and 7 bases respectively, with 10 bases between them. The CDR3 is CASSFHASNEQFF. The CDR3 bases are TGTGCCAGCAGCTTTCATGCCTCAAATGAGCAGTTCTTC.

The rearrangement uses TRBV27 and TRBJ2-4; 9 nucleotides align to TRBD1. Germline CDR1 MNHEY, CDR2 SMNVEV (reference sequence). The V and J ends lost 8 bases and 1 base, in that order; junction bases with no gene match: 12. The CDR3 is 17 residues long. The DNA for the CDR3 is TGTGCCAGCGGGACCATGACAGGGGGGATGGCCAAAAACATTCAGTACTTC. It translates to CASGTMTGGMAKNIQYF.

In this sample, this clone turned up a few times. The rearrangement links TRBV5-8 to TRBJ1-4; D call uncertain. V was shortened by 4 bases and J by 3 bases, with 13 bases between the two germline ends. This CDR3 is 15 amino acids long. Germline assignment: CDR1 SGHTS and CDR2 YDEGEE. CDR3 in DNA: TGTGCCAGCAGCCGCCGGGGATCGGCTAATGAAAAACTGTTTTTT. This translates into CASSRRGSANEKLFF.